The rows below give T cell receptor beta chains drawn from one sample of a study of cytomegalovirus exposure and HLA in healthy donors. The assay was immunoSEQ multiplex PCR, and TCRdb's table has in-frame clones only and misses some. The sample carries about 75,000 clones, about four fifths recorded once. Sequencing was carried out using PBMCs. Receptors originate from a man younger than 30 in good health and CMV-seronegative. The CDR3 runs from the conserved cysteine through the conserved F or W. A D gene is named only where the DNA matches it firmly. A clone size is listed for some rows: how often the clone was seen (once, few, many), or a class if it is expanded.

V	J	size	D	DNA	CDR3
TRBV2	TRBJ2-7	-	-	TGTGCCAGCAGGACTGGAACCTACGAGCAGTACTTC	CASRTGTYEQYF
TRBV29-1	TRBJ1-1	few	-	TGCAGCGTTCAAGAGGGGAAGGGAGCTGAAGCTTTCTTT	CSVQEGKGAEAFF
TRBV9	TRBJ2-1	-	-	TGTGCCAGCAGCGCAGTGTTTGTTCGGAGCCCTTACAATGAGCAGTTCTTC	CASSAVFVRSPYNEQFF
TRBV5-1	TRBJ2-3	-	TRBD1	TGCGCCAGCAGCTTGGGGACAGGGATGAGCACAGATACGCAGTATTTT	CASSLGTGMSTDTQYF
TRBV7-9	TRBJ2-7	once	TRBD2	TGTGCCAGCAGCTCCTGGACTAGCGGCTCCGTGTGGGAGCAGTACTTC	CASSSWTSGSVWEQYF
TRBV6-1	TRBJ2-7	-	TRBD2	TGTGCCAGCAGTGAAGCGCACGGGAGGTACGAGCAGTACTTC	CASSEAHGRYEQYF
TRBV6-5	TRBJ1-6	-	-	TGTGCCAGCAGGCAGGTGTCAGGGGTAAATTCACCCCTCCACTTT	CASRQVSGVNSPLHF
TRBV18	TRBJ2-7	-	-	TGTGCCAGCTCTCTCCGACCACCCTGGGCCTCTTACGAGCAGTACTTC	CASSLRPPWASYEQYF
TRBV18	TRBJ2-5	-	TRBD1	TGTGCCAGCTCACTGGACAGGGAGACCCAGTACTTC	CASSLDRETQYF
TRBV28	TRBJ1-2	-	-	TGTGCCAGCAGTTTTCCGAGAGGTCTTAACTATGGCTACACCTTC	CASSFPRGLNYGYTF
TRBV6-6	TRBJ2-1	-	TRBD2	TGTGCCAGCACCGGACTAGCGAATGAGCAGTTCTTC	CASTGLANEQFF
TRBV2	TRBJ1-5	-	-	TGTGCCAGCAGGTCCGGCAGGGCAGGCAGCAATCAGCCCCAGCATTTT	CASRSGRAGSNQPQHF
TRBV6-5	TRBJ1-6	few	-	TGTGCCAGCAGAACAGGGAGCTCCTATAATTCACCCCTCCACTTT	CASRTGSSYNSPLHF
TRBV27	TRBJ1-5	few	-	TGTGCCAGCAGTTTGGTACAGGGCGGTCAGCCCCAGCATTTT	CASSLVQGGQPQHF
TRBV7-3	TRBJ2-2	-	-	TGTGCCAGCAGCTTAACAGCCATCCACAACACCGGGGAGCTGTTTTTT	CASSLTAIHNTGELFF
TRBV7-7	TRBJ2-2	-	-	TGTGCTAGCAGCTTAGCCGTGGGGGCAGGCACCGGGGAGCTGTTTTTT	CASSLAVGAGTGELFF
TRBV19	TRBJ2-7	few	TRBD2	TGTGCCAGTAGTCCGCGGACTAGCGGGACTGGTGAGCAGTACTTC	CASSPRTSGTGEQYF
TRBV10-3	TRBJ1-1	-	TRBD1	TGTGCCTCCCGGGACAGGGGGCTTGAAGCTTTCTTT	CASRDRGLEAFF
TRBV5-1	TRBJ2-7	-	TRBD1	TGCGCCAGCAGCAACTCCGGGACAGGGTTTAGCTACGAGCAGTACTTC	CASSNSGTGFSYEQYF
TRBV7-3	TRBJ2-7	-	TRBD2	TGTGCCAGCAGCTTAAGTAGCGGGAGCTACGAGCAGTACTTC	CASSLSSGSYEQYF
TRBV25-1	TRBJ1-2	-	-	TGTGCCAGCCGGGGGAACTATGGCTACACCTTC	CASRGNYGYTF
TRBV27	TRBJ1-2	-	-	TGTGCCAGCAGTCCGAGTGGGAGAGCCAACTATGGCTACACCTTC	CASSPSGRANYGYTF
TRBV5-1	TRBJ1-5	-	TRBD1	TGCGCCAGCAGCCGAGGACAGGGCCAACAGCCCCAGCATTTT	CASSRGQGQQPQHF
TRBV7-3	TRBJ2-2	-	-	TGTGCCAGCAGCTTACAGGGTCTAACCGGGGAGCTGTTTTTT	CASSLQGLTGELFF
TRBV7-9	TRBJ2-3	once	TRBD2	TGTGCCAGCAGTACGTCAGCGGGAGCGACAGATACGCAGTATTTT	CASSTSAGATDTQYF
TRBV4-2	TRBJ2-1	few	TRBD2	TGTGCCAGCAGCACGGGACTAGCAAATGGTGAGCAGTTCTTC	CASSTGLANGEQFF
TRBV25-1	TRBJ2-6	-	TRBD1	TGTGCCAGCAGTCGTCTACTACAGGGGGCTGGGGGGGCCAACGTCCTGACTTTC	CASSRLLQGAGGANVLTF
TRBV15	TRBJ1-1	-	TRBD1	TGTGTCACCAGCAGAGATATTTGGGGACAGGGAGACACTGAAGCTTTCTTT	CVTSRDIWGQGDTEAFF
TRBV5-6	TRBJ2-7	-	TRBD1	TGTGCCAGCAGCTTGGGACAGGGAACTCCCTACGAGCAGTACTTC	CASSLGQGTPYEQYF
TRBV7-2	TRBJ2-7	-	TRBD2	TGTGCCAGCAGCATTTCTAGCGGTAATTACGAGCAGTACTTC	CASSISSGNYEQYF
TRBV10-3	TRBJ1-2	-	TRBD1	TGTGCCATCCCGGACAGGGGTAACTATGGCTACACCTTC	CAIPDRGNYGYTF
TRBV7-2	TRBJ1-3	-	TRBD1	TGTGCCAGCAGCACGGGGACAGGGACCTTATCTGGAAACACCATATATTTT	CASSTGTGTLSGNTIYF
TRBV7-9	TRBJ2-2	-	-	TGTGCAGCCAGGGGGGCCGGGGAGCTGTTTTTT	CAARGAGELFF
TRBV11-2	TRBJ2-2	-	-	TGTGCCAGCAGCATTACCGGGACTGGGAACACCGGGGAGCTGTTTTTT	CASSITGTGNTGELFF
TRBV25-1	TRBJ1-2	-	-	TGTGCCAGCAGTGACGGTGTGGGGGCGGGTGGCTACACCTTC	CASSDGVGAGGYTF